This T cell receptor beta chain came from a study of post-analysis software for immune sequencing data. Study-wide results and limits: A significant reduction in normalized Chao1 diversity was observed in multiple sclerosis patients versus controls. Strong co-clustering by F measure was evident for samples that had been prepared in the same batch. TRBV segments more frequent in patients than in controls numbered roughly 5 and included TRBV5-6, TRBV5-1 and TRBV20-1.

Unique molecular identifiers featured in each of the TCR beta cDNA libraries. T cells, roughly 0.95 to 10 million of them, yielded roughly 0.5 million cDNA molecules. TCRdb re-derived calls from the PCR reads in MiXCR, one entry per CDR3 protein. The sample has some 890,000 distinct CDR3 sequences, approximately 57% seen once. Concerning this clonotype itself: Antigen: not known.

The V segment lost 1 base and the J segment 5 bases; nucleotides outside the gene matches: 8. This CDR3 region has 15 residues. The germline V gene has CDR1 SGHTA and CDR2 FQGTGA. This clonotype was obtained from a girl aged 5-17 years with multiple sclerosis. The sequenced material came from blood. The chain has TRBV7-3 and TRBJ2-7, with 7 bases aligning to TRBD1. CDR3 coding DNA: TGTGCCAGCAGCTTAAAGGCGACAGGGATCAACGAGCAGTACTTC. Translating gives CASSLKATGINEQYF.